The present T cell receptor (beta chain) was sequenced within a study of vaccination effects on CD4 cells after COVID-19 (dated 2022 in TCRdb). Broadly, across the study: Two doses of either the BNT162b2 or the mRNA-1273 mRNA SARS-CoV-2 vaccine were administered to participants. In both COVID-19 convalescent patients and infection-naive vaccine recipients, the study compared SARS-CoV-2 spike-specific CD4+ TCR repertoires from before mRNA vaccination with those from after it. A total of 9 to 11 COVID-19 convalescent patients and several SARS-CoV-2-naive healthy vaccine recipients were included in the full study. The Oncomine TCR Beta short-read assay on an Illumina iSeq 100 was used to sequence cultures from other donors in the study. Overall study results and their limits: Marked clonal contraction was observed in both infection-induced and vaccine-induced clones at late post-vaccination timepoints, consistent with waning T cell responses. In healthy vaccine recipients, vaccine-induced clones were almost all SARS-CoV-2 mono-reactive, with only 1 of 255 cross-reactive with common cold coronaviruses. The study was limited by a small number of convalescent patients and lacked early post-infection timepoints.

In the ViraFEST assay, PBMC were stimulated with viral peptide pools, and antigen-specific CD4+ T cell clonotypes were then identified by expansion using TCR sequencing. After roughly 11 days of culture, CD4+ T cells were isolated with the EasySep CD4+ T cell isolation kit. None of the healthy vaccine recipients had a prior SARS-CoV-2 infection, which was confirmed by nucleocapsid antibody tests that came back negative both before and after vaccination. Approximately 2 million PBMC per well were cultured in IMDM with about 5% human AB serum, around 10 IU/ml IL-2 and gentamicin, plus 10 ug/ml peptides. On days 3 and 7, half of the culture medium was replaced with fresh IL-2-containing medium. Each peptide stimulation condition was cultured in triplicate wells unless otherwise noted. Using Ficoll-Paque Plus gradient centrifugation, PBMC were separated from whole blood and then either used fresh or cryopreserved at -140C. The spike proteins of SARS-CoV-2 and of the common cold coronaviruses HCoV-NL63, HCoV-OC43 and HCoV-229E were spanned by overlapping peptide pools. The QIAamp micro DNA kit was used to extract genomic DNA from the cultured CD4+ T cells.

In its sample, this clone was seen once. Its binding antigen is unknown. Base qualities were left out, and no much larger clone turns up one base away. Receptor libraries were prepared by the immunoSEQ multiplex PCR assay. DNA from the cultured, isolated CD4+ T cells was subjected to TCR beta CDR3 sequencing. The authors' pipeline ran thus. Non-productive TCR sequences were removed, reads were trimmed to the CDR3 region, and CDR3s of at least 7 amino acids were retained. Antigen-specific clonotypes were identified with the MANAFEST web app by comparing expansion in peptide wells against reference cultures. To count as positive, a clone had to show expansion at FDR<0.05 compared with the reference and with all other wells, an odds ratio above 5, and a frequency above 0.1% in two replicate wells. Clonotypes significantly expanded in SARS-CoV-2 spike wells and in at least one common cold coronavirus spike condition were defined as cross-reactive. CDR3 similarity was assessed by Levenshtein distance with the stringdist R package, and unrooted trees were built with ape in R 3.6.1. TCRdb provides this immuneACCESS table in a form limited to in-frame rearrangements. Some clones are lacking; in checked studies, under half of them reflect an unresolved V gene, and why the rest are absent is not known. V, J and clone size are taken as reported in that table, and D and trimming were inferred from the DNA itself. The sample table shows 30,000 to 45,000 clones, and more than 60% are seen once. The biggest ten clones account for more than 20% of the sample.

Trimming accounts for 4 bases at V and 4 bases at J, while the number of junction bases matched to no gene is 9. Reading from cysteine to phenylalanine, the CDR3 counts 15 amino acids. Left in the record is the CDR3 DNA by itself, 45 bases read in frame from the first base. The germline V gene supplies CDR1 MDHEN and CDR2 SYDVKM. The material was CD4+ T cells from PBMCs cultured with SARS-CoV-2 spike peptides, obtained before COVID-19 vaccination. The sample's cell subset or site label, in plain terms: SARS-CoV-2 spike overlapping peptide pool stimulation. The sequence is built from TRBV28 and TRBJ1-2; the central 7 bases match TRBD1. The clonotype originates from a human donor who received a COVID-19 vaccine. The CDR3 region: CASSYRQGSGYGYTF. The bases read TGTGCCAGCAGTTACCGACAGGGTTCGGGCTATGGCTACACCTTC.